This T cell receptor beta chain derives from a study of beta chain features in type 1 diabetes. Study-level information: Over all samples combined, 107,917,701 sorted cells were examined.

The single heparinised draw taken from each donor contained about 100 mL of blood on average. Isolated RNA was reverse transcribed in full, so expressed TCRB transcripts were sequenced. Profiling relied on immunoSEQ multiplex PCR, and the TCRdb table lists in-frame clones only, not all of them. Of 600,000 or so clones listed, 12% are singletons. V was clipped by 3 bases and J by 3 bases, with 9 bases between them. The CDR3 is made up of 14 amino acids. Germline V gene sequence: CDR1 MNHEY, CDR2 SMNVEV (reference sequence). Study-wide points: PCR could preferentially amplify shorter templates, alike in patients and controls. Type 1 diabetes patients showed a moderate but significant shortening of TCRB CDR3s in all four CD4+ subsets.

Comment on this clone: What it recognizes is unknown.

The chain has TRBV27 and TRBJ1-5; D uncertain. This TCR derives from a man under 40 with type 1 diabetes. The sequenced sample consisted of naive CD4+ T cells from blood. CDR3 region: CASSLLRNNQPQHF. DNA of the CDR3: TGTGCCAGCAGTTTGCTTCGCAACAATCAGCCCCAGCATTTT.